This T cell receptor (beta chain) was documented in a study of blood T cell repertoires in COVID-19. Study overall: Italy, Spain and the United States were the sources of the convalescent and acute COVID-19 samples.

The CDR3 has 15 amino acids. The trim removed 5 bases at V and 4 bases at J, leaving 9 bases unmatched. The V gene's germline CDR1 is MRHNA and CDR2 SNTAGT. Original methodology: From reference gene primer amplification, estimates of nucleated cell counts were derived. Profiling relied on immunoSEQ multiplex PCR, and the TCRdb table lists in-frame clones only, not all of them. The V and J calls and clone size come from that table; D and trimming were worked out from the DNA. The data contain around 140,000 clones, roughly 88% of them singletons. The chain links TRBV6-4 to TRBJ2-7, with TRBD1 identical over 9 bases. The sequence was obtained from a man between 65 and 80 years old with acute or convalescent COVID-19. Sequenced sample: peripheral blood. CDR3 in DNA: TGTGCCAGCAGTAAGGGGACAGGGCCTCCTTACGAGCAGTACTTC. It is translated as CASSKGTGPPYEQYF.